This entry lists 10 T cell receptor beta chains sequenced from one sample in a study of blood T cell repertoires in COVID-19. Generated by immunoSEQ multiplex PCR, the TCRdb table keeps only in-frame clones and is missing some. The repertoire consists of 97,000 or so clones, with roughly 89% occurring once and the leading ten covering 1.5% to 2.5%. Sample: peripheral blood. The receptors come from a woman in her forties or fifties with COVID-19, enrolled during active disease.

The CDR3 spells CASSRGREKLFF. The CDR3 DNA is TGTGCCAGCTCCCGGGGAAGGGAAAAACTGTTTTTT. This chain joins TRBV13 and TRBJ1-4; D not certain. CDR1 is PRHDT and CDR2 is FYEKMQ in the germline V gene (reference sequence). The CDR3 covers 12 residues. V lost 8 bases and J lost 8, with 12 bases in between.

The V and J genes are TRBV29-1 and TRBJ1-2; 9 bases match TRBD1. CDR3 length equals 12 residues. V was pared by 7 bases and J by 4 bases, with 4 bases of the junction left unmatched. The germline V gene has CDR1 SQVTM and CDR2 ANQGSEA. DNA for the CDR3: TGCAGCGCCGCGACAGGGGGCTATGGCTACACCTTC. Translation: CSAATGGYGYTF.

The CDR3 DNA sequence: TGTGCCAGCTCCCTACGACAGGATGAAAAACTGTTTTTT. Protein: CASSLRQDEKLFF. The rearrangement links TRBV18 to TRBJ1-4; D is possibly TRBD1 (6 bases). V dropped 6 bases and J dropped 6 bases, with 11 bases sitting between them. The CDR3 has 13 residues. The V gene's germline CDR1 is KGHSH and CDR2 LQKENI. The full variable domain, completed using reference TRBV18 and TRBJ1-4, is NAGVMQNPRHLVRRRGQEARLRCSPMKGHSHVYWYRQLPEEGLKFMVYLQKENIIDESGMPKERFSAEFPKEGPSILRIQQVVRGDSAAYFCASSLRQDEKLFFGSGTQLSVL.

The rearrangement uses TRBV19 and TRBJ1-5; TRBD1 aligns across 9 bases. This CDR3 region has 15 residues. In germline, CDR1 is LNHDA, CDR2 SQIVND (reference sequence). Trimming at V came to 6 bases and at J to 4 bases, leaving 7 bases not matched to a gene. The CDR3 DNA is TGTGCCAGTAGATGGGACAGGGCGGGAAATCAGCCCCAGCATTTT. Its protein product is CASRWDRAGNQPQHF.

This clone appeared a single time. The chain is built from TRBV6-5 and TRBJ1-1; 8 bases line up with TRBD1. The CDR3 consists of 13 residues. V was pared by 5 bases and J by 4 bases, with 3 bases of the junction left unmatched. Germline V CDR1 and CDR2: MNHEY, SVGAGI. The CDR3 sequence is CASSTTGGTEAFF. CDR3 in DNA: TGTGCCAGCAGTACAACAGGGGGCACTGAAGCTTTCTTT.

The gene calls are TRBV19 and TRBJ1-5; D might be TRBD1 (6 bases). In germline, CDR1 is LNHDA, CDR2 SQIVND (reference sequence). V was trimmed by 6 bases and J by 3 bases, leaving 18 bases between them. The CDR3 is 16 residues long. The CDR3 DNA follows: TGTGCCAGTAGCGTTCCTAGGGGGAACAACAATCAGCCCCAGCATTTT. Protein sequence: CASSVPRGNNNQPQHF.

The CDR3 region is CASSIPVGQGQETQYF. The CDR3 coding sequence is TGTGCCAGTAGTATACCGGTGGGACAGGGCCAAGAGACCCAGTACTTC. The chain combines TRBV19 with TRBJ2-5; 9 bases align to TRBD1. CDR1 LNHDA and CDR2 SQIVND come from the germline V gene (reference sequence). The ends lost 2 bases at V and 1 base at J; junction bases unmatched: 5. The CDR3 spans 16 residues.

This clone occurred once. J is TRBJ1-2 and V is TRBV19; D gene unclear. The CDR3 length is 14 residues. Germline V lookup: CDR1 LNHDA, CDR2 SQIVND (reference sequence). With 5 bases removed from V and 3 bases from J, the gap between germline ends came to 13 bases. CDR3 nucleotides: TGTGCCAGTAGTTCTATAAGGAGGGACTATGGCTACACCTTC. It yields the protein CASSSIRRDYGYTF.

This chain joins TRBV3-1 (or the pseudogene TRBV3-2) and TRBJ2-5; TRBD2 matches 8 bases. The germline V gene encodes CDR1 LGHDT and CDR2 YNNKEL (reference sequence). The CDR3 is 14 residues long. Trimming at V came to 4 bases and at J to 4 bases, leaving 5 bases not matched to a gene. The CDR3 nucleotides read TGTGCCAGCAGCCTGGTCGGGGGGGTAGAGACCCAGTACTTC. Encoded protein: CASSLVGGVETQYF.

This chain links TRBV28 with TRBJ2-3; possible D gene TRBD2, 5 bases. Trimming pared 5 bases from V and 6 bases from J, leaving 15 bases between. CDR1 and CDR2 from the germline V gene are MDHEN and SYDVKM. The CDR3 is made up of 14 amino acids. CDR3 protein: CASSPGLAPDTQYF. The CDR3 DNA reads TGTGCCAGCAGTCCCGGACTGGCCCCGGATACGCAGTATTTT. Based on the CDR3 plus reference TRBV28 and TRBJ2-3, the full variable domain is DVKVTQSSRYLVKRTGEKVFLECVQDMDHENMFWYRQDPGLGLRLIYFSYDVKMKEKGDIPEGYSVSREKKERFSLILESASTNQTSMYLCASSPGLAPDTQYFGPGTRLTVL.